These 5 T cell receptor beta chains came from one sample sequenced in a study of Tregs in tolerant kidney transplant recipients. The data were produced by immunoSEQ multiplex PCR, yet TCRdb's version contains in-frame clones alone and is incomplete. The sample records 85,000 to 90,000 clones, more than 80% being singletons. Sequenced sample: CD8+ T cells from blood. These receptors were taken from a human donor in good health.

The chain uses TRBV4-2 and TRBJ2-1, with no clear D. Trimming stripped 0 bases from V and 2 bases from J, with 5 bases between. The germline gives CDR1 LGHNA, CDR2 YNFKEQ. The CDR3 spans 14 residues. CDR3 sequence reads: CASSQDRAYNEQFF. CDR3 DNA sequence: TGTGCCAGCAGCCAAGATCGGGCCTACAATGAGCAGTTCTTC.

This chain connects TRBV30 to TRBJ1-1; D is unresolved. This CDR3 has 12 residues. Germline lookup yields CDR1 GTSNPN and CDR2 SVGIG (reference sequence). The V gene lost 4 bases and the J gene lost 6 bases, with 12 bases spanning the gap. CDR3: CAWNHKDAEAFF. CDR3 nucleotide sequence: TGTGCCTGGAACCATAAGGACGCTGAAGCTTTCTTT.

The chain is built from TRBV21-1 and TRBJ1-5. TRBV21-1 is marked as a pseudogene. The CDR3 sequence is 13 residues long. The CDR3 DNA is TGTGCCCCGAGGGGTAATAGCAATCAGCCCCAGCATTTT. It specifies CAPRGNSNQPQHF.

V is TRBV30 and J is TRBJ1-2; D not certain. Germline V CDR1 and CDR2: GTSNPN, SVGIG (reference sequence). The CDR3 consists of 12 residues. V was cut by 0 bases and J by 5 bases, with 7 bases left in between. CDR3: CAWSVGPYGYTF. The CDR3 nucleotides are TGTGCCTGGAGTGTAGGACCTTATGGCTACACCTTC.

The chain recombines TRBV27 with TRBJ2-1; 14 nucleotides match TRBD2. The CDR3 is 15 amino acids. The V gene's germline CDR1 is MNHEY and CDR2 SMNVEV (reference sequence). The trim removed 6 bases at V and 8 bases at J, leaving 6 bases unmatched. The CDR3 DNA is TGTGCCAGCAGGCCCGGGACTAGCGGGAGCTATGAGCAGTTCTTC. It encodes CASRPGTSGSYEQFF.